These 24 T cell receptor beta chains were all obtained from the same sample, sequenced in a study of blood T cells in healthy people across ages. The use of a sample-barcoded 5' primer and a J-beta primer mix characterized a second PCR of roughly 7 to 11 cycles. TCRdb processed the 5' RACE reads anew with MiXCR; each CDR3 protein has one entry. In the table there are roughly 2 million distinct CDR3 sequences, approximately 50% of which are singletons. The material sequenced was blood. These receptor sequences come from a woman aged 40 to 49 in good health.

This clonotype has a handful of counts. The chain carries TRBV11-2 and TRBJ2-3, with D unresolved. V dropped 4 bases and J dropped 7 bases, with 9 bases sitting between them. Germline V gene lookup returns CDR1 SGHAT and CDR2 FQNNGV. The CDR3 runs 12 residues. The CDR3 loop reads CASSSDENTQYF. Written as DNA, the CDR3 is TGTGCCAGCAGCTCGGATGAAAATACGCAGTATTTT.

The chain employs TRBV10-3 and TRBJ2-3; the D gene is possibly TRBD1 (5 bases). Germline CDR1 ENHRY, CDR2 SYGVKD. V lost 5 bases to trimming and J lost 6 bases, with 12 bases between them. The CDR3 has 13 residues. Here the CDR3 reads CAISQGGQDTQYF. The CDR3 coding sequence is TGTGCCATCAGTCAGGGTGGCCAGGATACGCAGTATTTT.

In DNA form, the CDR3 reads TGTGCCAGCACCTCGGACAGGGTTAATGAAAAACTGTTTTTT. Its protein product is CASTSDRVNEKLFF. The chain couples TRBV6-1 to TRBJ1-4; TRBD1 agrees at 8 bases. Trimming took 7 bases from V and 4 from J; bases not matched to a gene: 5. CDR3 length: 14 residues. Germline assignment: CDR1 MNHNS and CDR2 SASEGT.

About this clonotype: A junction boundary mismatches the germline segment, possibly from a read error. This chain links TRBV20-1 with TRBJ2-7; maybe TRBD2 (5 bases). This CDR3 has 11 amino acids. The germline V gene encodes CDR1 DFQATT and CDR2 SNEGSKA (reference sequence). Here the CDR3 reads CSTLPGETQYF. DNA of the CDR3: TGCAGTACCTTACCTGGGGAGACCCAGTACTTT.

The gene calls are TRBV12-3 or TRBV12-4 and TRBJ2-2, with 10 nucleotides matching TRBD1. This CDR3 comprises 18 residues. The V and J ends lost 2 bases and 7 bases, in that order; junction bases with no gene match: 13. The CDR3 DNA follows: TGTGCCAGCAGTTTACGGCGCCCCGGGACAGGGGCGGTCGGGGAGCTGTTTTTT. It codes for CASSLRRPGTGAVGELFF.

The gene calls are TRBV28 and TRBJ2-5; D may match TRBD1 or TRBD2 (5 bases each). Trimming took off 2 bases at V and 1 base at J, with 8 bases between the two ends. This CDR3 comprises 14 residues. The V gene's germline CDR1 is MDHEN and CDR2 SYDVKM. The CDR3 loop reads CASSLMGVQETQYF. The CDR3 DNA sequence: TGTGCCAGCAGTTTAATGGGGGTCCAAGAGACCCAGTACTTC.

In its sample, this clonotype was seen a few times. The chain is built from TRBV20-1 and TRBJ2-7; TRBD2 matches 7 bases. The CDR3 is 13 amino acids. The junction had 2 bases not matched to a gene; V was cut back by 3 bases and J by 0 bases. Germline values: CDR1 DFQATT, CDR2 SNEGSKA (reference sequence). CDR3 loop: CSASGDYSYEQYF. As DNA, the CDR3 is TGCAGTGCTAGCGGGGACTACTCCTACGAGCAGTACTTC.

This clonotype was seen a handful of times. The rearrangement links TRBV11-2 to TRBJ2-4, with 8 bases that match TRBD2. After removal of 4 bases from V and 0 bases from J, the junction contained 5 bases not matched to a gene. Germline-derived CDR1 and CDR2 are SGHAT and FQNNGV. The CDR3 consists of 16 residues. The CDR3 coding sequence is TGTGCCAGCAGCTACGGGAGGGCGCTAGCCAAAAACATTCAGTACTTC. This gives the protein CASSYGRALAKNIQYF.

This clonotype was detected a few times. The gene calls are TRBV28 and TRBJ2-3; perhaps TRBD2 as D (5 bases). The CDR3 is 15 residues long. The V and J ends lost 3 bases and 5 bases respectively, with 15 bases between them. Per germline, CDR1 MDHEN and CDR2 SYDVKM. As DNA, the CDR3 is TGTGCCAGCAGTTTCCCCGGGGAATTGGAAGATACGCAGTATTTT. Protein: CASSFPGELEDTQYF.

The J gene is TRBJ2-3, the V gene TRBV4-2; 11 bases line up with TRBD2. V shed 3 bases and J 3 bases; nucleotides not matched to a gene: 5. CDR3 length equals 16 residues. Germline assignment: CDR1 LGHNA and CDR2 YNFKEQ. The CDR3 loop reads CASSHSGTSGTDTQYF. CDR3 sequence (DNA): TGTGCCAGCAGCCATTCCGGGACTAGCGGAACAGATACGCAGTATTTT.

The chain employs TRBV28 and TRBJ2-5, with 8 positions matching TRBD1. This CDR3 comprises 15 residues. Germline V gives CDR1 MDHEN, CDR2 SYDVKM. V trimming: 6 bases; J trimming: 1 base; junction bases outside the gene matches: 7. The CDR3 loop reads CASRPQGTGQETQYF. The CDR3 DNA reads TGTGCCAGCAGACCCCAGGGGACAGGCCAAGAGACCCAGTACTTC.

This clonotype was seen at least ten times. The chain carries TRBV29-1 and TRBJ2-7, with D perhaps matching TRBD1 or TRBD2 (5 bases each). CDR1 and CDR2 (germline): SQVTM, ANQGSEA. The V end was cut by 2 bases, the J end by 3 bases, with 20 bases between. The CDR3 is made up of 16 amino acids. CDR3 amino acids: CSVENVGVGEYYEQYF. For the CDR3, the DNA is TGCAGCGTTGAAAATGTTGGGGTGGGGGAATACTACGAGCAGTACTTC.

This clonotype came up once. V and J are TRBV6-5 and TRBJ1-2; D gene uncertain. Trimming removed 0 bases at V and 1 base at J, with 9 bases between. CDR1 is MNHEY, CDR2 SVGAGI, per germline. The CDR3 covers 15 residues. The CDR3 DNA reads as TGTGCCAGCAGTTACTCTCAGGTGCTTAACTATGGCTACACCTTC. As protein: CASSYSQVLNYGYTF.

This clonotype has a handful of counts. CDR3 loop: CSVEGGTESTDTQYF. The CDR3 bases are TGCAGCGTTGAAGGGGGGACGGAAAGCACAGATACGCAGTATTTT. The rearrangement links TRBV29-1 to TRBJ2-3; D is tentatively TRBD1 or TRBD2 (5 bases each). CDR1 and CDR2 from the germline V gene are SQVTM and ANQGSEA. Trimming stripped 1 base from V and 0 bases from J, with 11 bases between. The CDR3 length is 15 residues.

This clonotype showed up just a few times. CDR3 in amino acids: CSVVGRSYEQYF. Written as DNA, the CDR3 is TGCAGCGTTGTGGGCAGAAGCTACGAGCAGTACTTC. The chain is built from TRBV29-1 and TRBJ2-7; D is uncertain. The germline CDR1 and CDR2 sequences are SQVTM and ANQGSEA. The CDR3 covers 12 residues. The V end was cut by 4 bases, the J end by 3 bases, with 10 bases between.

The genes are TRBV6-2 or TRBV6-3 and TRBJ2-3; D is perhaps TRBD1 or TRBD2 (5 bases each). The CDR3 extends over 13 amino acids. The V gene's germline CDR1 is MNHEY and CDR2 SVGEGT. Trimming removed 10 bases from V and 0 bases from J, with 11 bases in between. CDR3 in DNA: TGTGCCACCCGGGACGCCAGCACAGATACGCAGTATTTT. Residues: CATRDASTDTQYF.

The chain employs TRBV6-5 and TRBJ2-3, with 8 bases fitting TRBD1. Trimming at V came to 6 bases and at J to 2 bases, leaving 10 bases not matched to a gene. Per the germline V gene, CDR1 is MNHEY and CDR2 is SVGAGI. The CDR3 runs 16 residues. Here the CDR3 DNA reads TGTGCCAGCAGGGGACAGGCCGCAATCTACACAGATACGCAGTATTTT. This translates into CASRGQAAIYTDTQYF.

The V call is TRBV4-1, the J call TRBJ2-5; no definite D call. From germline, CDR1 is MGHRA and CDR2 YSYEKL. Trimming removed 1 base at V and 11 bases at J, with 17 bases between. The CDR3 consists of 14 residues. The CDR3 coding sequence is TGCGCCAGCAGCCAAGTAATATTGGAGCATGAGCAGTACTTC. Translation: CASSQVILEHEQYF.

This sequence joins TRBV27 and TRBJ2-4; perhaps TRBD1 as D (5 bases). The CDR3 is made up of 15 amino acids. With 7 bases removed from V and 4 bases from J, the gap between germline ends came to 17 bases. In germline, CDR1 is MNHEY, CDR2 SMNVEV (reference sequence). The CDR3 DNA follows: TGTGCCAGCACCTCCGACAGCCCGGCTAAAAACATTCAGTACTTC. Translation: CASTSDSPAKNIQYF.

The rearrangement joins TRBV7-6 to TRBJ2-1; TRBD1 matches at 7 bases. The DNA matches TRBJ2-7 better at its end, which makes the J call doubtful. The CDR3 is 16 residues long. Per the germline V gene, CDR1 is SGHVS and CDR2 is FNYEAQ. The CDR3 DNA is TGTGCCAGCAGCTTAGGAAGGGACAGCTTATACAATGAGCAGTACTTC. Amino acids: CASSLGRDSLYNEQYF.

The V gene is TRBV9, the J gene TRBJ2-1, with 9 positions matching TRBD1. In germline, CDR1 is SGDLS, CDR2 YYNGEE. CDR3 length equals 16 residues. V trimming: 3 bases; J trimming: 9 bases; junction bases outside the gene matches: 13. CDR3 in DNA: TGTGCCAGCAGCGGTCCCGGGACAGGGTTGATCGGTGAGCAGTTCTTC. Translating gives CASSGPGTGLIGEQFF.

V gene TRBV7-8 combines with J gene TRBJ2-7, with 7 bases aligning to TRBD1. The end of the DNA is better explained by TRBJ2-5, so the J call may be wrong. Looked up from germline, CDR1 is SGHVS and CDR2 is FQNEAQ. This CDR3 has 15 amino acids. In DNA, the CDR3 is TGTGCCAGCAGCTTAGGGGACAGCCCCCTTGAGACCCAGTACTTC. Protein: CASSLGDSPLETQYF.

The rearrangement links TRBV6-5 to TRBJ2-3; 13 nucleotides line up with TRBD2. The J segment lost 7 bases and the V segment lost 5 bases, leaving 6 bases of the junction unmatched. Germline assignment: CDR1 MNHEY and CDR2 SVGAGI. The CDR3 is 15 residues long. The CDR3 coding sequence is TGTGCCAGCAGTACGACTAGCGGGGGGCCCAATACGCAGTATTTT. Amino acid sequence: CASSTTSGGPNTQYF.

V is TRBV13 and J is TRBJ2-1, with D uncertain. The CDR3 spans 15 residues. V was shortened by 3 bases and J by 3 bases, with 12 bases between the two germline ends. The germline V gene encodes CDR1 PRHDT and CDR2 FYEKMQ (reference sequence). CDR3 sequence: CASSLLASCYNEQFF. The DNA for the CDR3 is TGTGCCAGCAGCTTGTTGGCAAGCTGCTACAATGAGCAGTTCTTC.